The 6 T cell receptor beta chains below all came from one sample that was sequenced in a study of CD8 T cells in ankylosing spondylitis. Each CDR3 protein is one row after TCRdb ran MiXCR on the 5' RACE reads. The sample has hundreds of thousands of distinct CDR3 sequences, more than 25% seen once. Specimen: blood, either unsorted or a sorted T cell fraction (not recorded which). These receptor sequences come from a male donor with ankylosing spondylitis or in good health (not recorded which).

The CDR3 is CASSLGTGNSNQPQHF. The CDR3 nucleotides are TGTGCCAGCAGCCTAGGGACAGGTAATAGCAATCAGCCCCAGCATTTT. The chain recombines TRBV5-5 with TRBJ1-5; 8 positions match TRBD1. In germline, CDR1 is SGHKS, CDR2 YYEKEE (reference sequence). The V segment lost 4 bases and the J segment 0 bases; nucleotides outside the gene matches: 6. This CDR3 spans 16 amino acids.

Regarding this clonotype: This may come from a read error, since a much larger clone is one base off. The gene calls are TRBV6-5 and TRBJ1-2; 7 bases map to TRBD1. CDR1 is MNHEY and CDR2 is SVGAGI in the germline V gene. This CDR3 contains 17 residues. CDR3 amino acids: CASRYGVRQGKSYGYTF. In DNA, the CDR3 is TGTGCCAGCCGTTACGGGGTACGACAGGGAAAGAGCTATGGCTACACCTTC.

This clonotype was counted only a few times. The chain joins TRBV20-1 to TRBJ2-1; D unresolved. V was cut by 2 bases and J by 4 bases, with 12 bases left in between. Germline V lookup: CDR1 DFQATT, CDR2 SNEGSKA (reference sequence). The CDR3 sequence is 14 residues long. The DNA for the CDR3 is TGCAGTGCTAGATATAGGTTATTATACAATGAGCAGTTCTTC. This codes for CSARYRLLYNEQFF.

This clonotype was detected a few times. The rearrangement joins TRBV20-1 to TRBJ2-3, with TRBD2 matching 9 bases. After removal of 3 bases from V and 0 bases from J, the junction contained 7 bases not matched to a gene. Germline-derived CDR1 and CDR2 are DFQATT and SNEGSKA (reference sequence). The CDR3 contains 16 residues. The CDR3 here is CSASEASGASTDTQYF. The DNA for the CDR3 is TGCAGTGCTAGTGAGGCTAGCGGGGCTAGCACAGATACGCAGTATTTT.

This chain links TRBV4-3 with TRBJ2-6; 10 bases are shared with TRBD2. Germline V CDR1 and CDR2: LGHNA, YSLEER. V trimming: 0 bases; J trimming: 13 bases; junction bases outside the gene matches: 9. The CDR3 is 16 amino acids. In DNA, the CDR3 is TGCGCCAGCAGCCAAGATCCCCCTAGCGGGGGTACAGTCCTGACTTTC. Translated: CASSQDPPSGGTVLTF.

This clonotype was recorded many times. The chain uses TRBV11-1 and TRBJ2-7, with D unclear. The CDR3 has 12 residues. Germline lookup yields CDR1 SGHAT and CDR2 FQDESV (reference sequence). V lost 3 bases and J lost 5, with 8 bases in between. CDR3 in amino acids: CASSFNGNEQYF. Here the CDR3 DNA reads TGTGCCAGCAGCTTTAACGGTAACGAGCAGTACTTC.